This TCR beta chain derives from a study of blood T cell repertoires in COVID-19. Overall study context: Samples taken during acute and convalescent COVID-19 were collected in the United States, Italy and Spain. The analysed material was cDNA or gDNA that came from T cells, B-cell-depleted T cells, or PBMCs.

Enrollment of patients from Seattle took place during active infection, with longitudinal follow-up. In the original analysis: Reference gene primer amplification gave nucleated cell count estimates. Here immunoSEQ multiplex PCR was the method, and the copy in TCRdb shows in-frame clones only, minus some. D and trimming were read from the DNA, whereas the V and J calls and clone size are those reported in that table. The repertoire holds 150,000 to 200,000 clones, around nine tenths seen once, with about 2.5% in the top ten. Germline loops: CDR1 SGHAT, CDR2 FQNNGV. V dropped 5 bases and J dropped 6; count of bases not matched to a gene: 10. The CDR3 contains 15 residues.

Sample: peripheral blood. The sequence came from a woman older than 75 with COVID-19, enrolled during active disease. The rearrangement joins TRBV11-2 to TRBJ2-1, with TRBD2 identical over 7 bases. CDR3 in DNA: TGTGCCAGCAGCCTAACGTCTAGCGGATCCAATGAGCAGTTCTTC. This encodes CASSLTSSGSNEQFF.